This TCR beta chain was identified during a study of neurological immune-mediated disorders. TCRdb reanalysed the 5' RACE reads using MiXCR and keeps one entry per CDR3 protein. The sample contains under 70,000 distinct CDR3 sequences, roughly 3% of which appear only once. V dropped 4 bases and J dropped 0; count of bases not matched to a gene: 6. The CDR3 covers 17 residues. Germline V lookup: CDR1 SGHRS, CDR2 YFSETQ. This clonotype has ten or more counts. Its antigen is as yet unknown. Overall study results and limits: Phylogenetic grouping placed 18 of 34 multiple sclerosis patients' repertoires in one related-CDR3 cluster, a possible signature. The absence of shared CDR3 amino acid sequences among expanded clones across subjects suggests private repertoires in all groups.

The origin of this receptor is a woman aged 50 to 65 with multiple sclerosis. The sequencing sample was made of PBMCs. This chain connects TRBV5-1 to TRBJ2-4; the match to TRBD2 covers 11 bases. This CDR3 reads CASSSGTSGLAKNIQYF. CDR3 in DNA: TGCGCCAGCAGCAGTGGGACTAGCGGATTAGCCAAAAACATTCAGTACTTC.